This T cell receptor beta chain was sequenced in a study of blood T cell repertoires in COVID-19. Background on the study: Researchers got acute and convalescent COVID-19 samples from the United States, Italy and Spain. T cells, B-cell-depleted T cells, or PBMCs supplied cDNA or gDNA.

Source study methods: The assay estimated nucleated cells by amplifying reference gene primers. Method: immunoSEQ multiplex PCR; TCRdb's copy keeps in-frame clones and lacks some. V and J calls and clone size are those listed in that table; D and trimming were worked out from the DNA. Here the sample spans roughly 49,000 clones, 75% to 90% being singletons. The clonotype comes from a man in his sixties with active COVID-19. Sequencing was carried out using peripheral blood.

The CDR3 region has the DNA TGTGCCAGCAGCCCCCAGAACACCGGGGAGCTGTTTTTT. This translates into CASSPQNTGELFF. The genes are TRBV11-2 and TRBJ2-2; no reliable D call. CDR3 size: 13 residues. The germline V gene has CDR1 SGHAT and CDR2 FQNNGV. The germline V and J ends were trimmed by 5 bases and 1 base, with 5 bases remaining between them.